The rows below give T cell receptor beta chains drawn from one sample of a study of shared clonotypes between healthy human individuals. Clones were sequenced by immunoSEQ multiplex PCR, and TCRdb holds only the in-frame ones, with some missing. The repertoire has some 580,000 clones, nearly 98% of them found once; the top ten carry 0.3%. Sequencing was carried out using naive CD8+ T cells sorted from blood. The source of these receptors is a man aged 25-45 years in good health. The CDR3 runs from the conserved cysteine through the conserved F or W. A D gene is named only where the DNA matches it firmly. Clone size, where shown, is once, few, many, or a class for clones that have expanded.

.	TRBJ1-2	TRBV5-5	.	TGTGCCAGCAGCTCTCCCGGGGGGCAGTCCTATGGCTACACCTTC	CASSSPGGQSYGYTF
.	TRBJ1-5	TRBV28	.	TGTGCCAGCAGTACCTTCGGGCAGTTCAATCAGCCCCAGCATTTT	CASSTFGQFNQPQHF
.	TRBJ2-5	TRBV28	.	TGTGCCAGCAGTTTTGACTCTCCGGTCTCCCAAGAGACCCAGTACTTC	CASSFDSPVSQETQYF
.	TRBJ2-1	TRBV19	.	TGTGCCAGTAGTCAAGGGTTGAGCTCCTACAATGAGCAGTTCTTC	CASSQGLSSYNEQFF
.	TRBJ2-5	TRBV11-2	.	TGTGCCAGCAGCCTTCACAGGGTCCAAGAGACCCAGTACTTC	CASSLHRVQETQYF
TRBD2	TRBJ2-7	TRBV10-3	.	TGTGCCATCAGTGGGGGCCTAGCGGGCGGGAGGGTTGGTCGCGAGCAGTACTTC	CAISGGLAGGRVGREQYF
.	TRBJ2-5	TRBV15	.	TGTGCCACCAGCAGAGTTACTGCACAAGAGACCCAGTACTTC	CATSRVTAQETQYF
.	TRBJ1-4	TRBV2	.	TGTGCCAGCATGGGGAAGCAACTGTTTTTT	CASMGKQLFF
.	TRBJ1-1	TRBV27	.	TGTGCCAGCAGCCCGTTGGCAGGGCTGCGGACTGAAGCTTTCTTT	CASSPLAGLRTEAFF
TRBD1	TRBJ1-1	TRBV15	.	TGTGCCACCAGCAGAGGGGAACCGGGACAGGTCGTGATGAACACTGAAGCTTTCTTT	CATSRGEPGQVVMNTEAFF
TRBD1	TRBJ2-2	TRBV7-8	.	TGTGCCAGCAGCCTCACCCTGACAGGGTACGCGACCGGGGAGCTGTTTTTT	CASSLTLTGYATGELFF
.	TRBJ2-3	TRBV29-1	.	TGCAGCGTTGATAGGCGTACCAGCACAGATACGCAGTATTTT	CSVDRRTSTDTQYF
TRBD2	TRBJ2-2	TRBV7-9	.	TGTGCCAGCAGCCCCACTAGCGGGAGGATCGGGGAGCTGTTTTTT	CASSPTSGRIGELFF
.	TRBJ1-1	TRBV9	once	TGTGCCAGCAGCGTAGGAGCACTAGGAGCCACTGAAGCTTTCTTT	CASSVGALGATEAFF
.	TRBJ2-7	TRBV27	.	TGTGCCAGCTCTTATTCAGGGGTCGAGCAGTACTTC	CASSYSGVEQYF
.	TRBJ2-7	TRBV7-2	.	TGTGCCAGCAGCTTAGTGTCCGGAGCCACCAACTACGAGCAGTACTTC	CASSLVSGATNYEQYF
TRBD2	TRBJ2-7	TRBV27	.	TGTGCCAGCAGTTTTGGACTAGCGGGAGTCAGCGAGCAGTACTTC	CASSFGLAGVSEQYF
TRBD2	TRBJ2-7	TRBV29-1	.	TGCAGCGTTATGGGGCTAGCGGGACTCTACGAGCAGTACTTC	CSVMGLAGLYEQYF
.	TRBJ2-5	TRBV27	once	TGTGCCAGCAGCCACCCCGGTGGGGAGACCCAGTACTTC	CASSHPGGETQYF
TRBD2	TRBJ2-1	TRBV5-1	.	TGCGCCAGCAGCCGGTCGATTAGCGGGAGTACGAACGGGTTGCAGTTCTTC	CASSRSISGSTNGLQFF
TRBD1	TRBJ1-1	TRBV2	.	TGTGCCAGCAGGGGGACAGTGCACACTGAAGCTTTCTTT	CASRGTVHTEAFF
.	TRBJ2-7	TRBV27	.	TGTGCCAGCAGTTCCCTCCCGAACACCGGACAGTTCGAGCAGTACTTC	CASSSLPNTGQFEQYF
.	TRBJ2-7	TRBV4-3	.	TGCGCCAGCAGCCAAGTGCGGTTTCGCGAGCAGTACTTC	CASSQVRFREQYF
TRBD1	TRBJ1-2	TRBV4-1	.	TGCGCCAGCAGCCAAGTAGGCAGGGGGGATGGCTACACCTTC	CASSQVGRGDGYTF
.	TRBJ2-1	TRBV28	few	TGTGCCAGCAGTTTAAGCAGCATCAATGAGCAGTTCTTC	CASSLSSINEQFF
.	TRBJ2-1	TRBV29-1	.	TGCAGCGTTGATCGACGCGGCTACAATGAGCAGTTCTTC	CSVDRRGYNEQFF
TRBD2	TRBJ2-7	TRBV9	once	TGTGCCAGCAGCGTAGGGGTTAGCGGGAGTTACGAGCAGTACTTC	CASSVGVSGSYEQYF
TRBD2	TRBJ2-3	TRBV9	.	TGTGCCAGCAGCGTCGAGCCGGGACTAGCGTCTGATACGCAGTATTTT	CASSVEPGLASDTQYF
.	TRBJ1-1	TRBV5-1	.	TGCGCCAGCAGCTTGGAGGGTCCAGTCACTGAAGCTTTCTTT	CASSLEGPVTEAFF
TRBD1	TRBJ1-1	TRBV19	.	TGTGCCAGTAGTATAGGGACAGGGATTGAAGCTTTCTTT	CASSIGTGIEAFF
.	TRBJ2-1	TRBV5-6	once	TGTGCCAGCAGCCTTAGCGGTGAGCAGTTCTTC	CASSLSGEQFF
.	TRBJ2-7	TRBV6-6	.	TGTGCCAGCACCAGGACCGAGGACTACGAGCAGTACTTC	CASTRTEDYEQYF
TRBD1	TRBJ2-7	TRBV9	.	TGTGCCAGCAGCCCTCCCGGCGGACAGGGATGGTACGAGCAGTACTTC	CASSPPGGQGWYEQYF
TRBD1	TRBJ2-5	TRBV9	.	TGTGCCAGCAGCGTAGACCCTACCAGGACAGGGGAGAAGACCCAGTACTTC	CASSVDPTRTGEKTQYF
TRBD2	TRBJ2-1	TRBV4-2	.	TGTGCCAGCAGCCAGGGACCTAGCGGGACTTACAATGAGCAGTTCTTC	CASSQGPSGTYNEQFF
TRBD2	TRBJ2-1	TRBV27	.	TGTGCCAGCAGCCCAATAGCGGGAATCTATGAGCAGTTCTTC	CASSPIAGIYEQFF
.	TRBJ1-5	TRBV28	.	TGTGCCAGCAGTTTAGAGTCGGTTCAGCCCCAGCATTTT	CASSLESVQPQHF
.	TRBJ2-2	TRBV7-9	.	TGTGCCAGCAGCTCCCGTAGGACTTCGAACACCGGGGAGCTGTTTTTT	CASSSRRTSNTGELFF
.	TRBJ2-7	TRBV7-2	few	TGTGCCAGCAGCGACAGGACAGTGGGCTACGAGCAGTACTTC	CASSDRTVGYEQYF
.	TRBJ2-3	TRBV30	.	TGTGCCTGGAGTCTCGACAGTCACAGCACAGATACGCAGTATTTT	CAWSLDSHSTDTQYF
.	TRBJ1-1	TRBV28	.	TGTGCCAGCAGTTTCCGTCCGGACACTGAAGCTTTCTTT	CASSFRPDTEAFF